Listed below are T cell receptor beta chains from one sample, sequenced in a study of Ad26.COV2.S vaccination and SARS-CoV-2 variants. Produced via immunoSEQ multiplex PCR; TCRdb's table is partial and in-frame only. The sample consists of about 350,000 clones, 92% of them appearing once. The sequencing used peripheral blood, collected after recovery from COVID-19. These receptors were collected from a human donor who had recovered from COVID-19. Both conserved end residues are part of each CDR3. The D gene is left open where the match is weak. Some rows have no size entry. The others give once, few or many, or a class for an expanded clone.

J | D | size | V | DNA | CDR3
TRBJ1-2 | NA | NA | TRBV2 | TGTGCCAGCAGGGGGTTGGACTATGGCTACACCTTC | CASRGLDYGYTF
TRBJ2-7 | NA | NA | TRBV9 | TGTGCCAGCAGCATCCGGGACACCTCCTACGAGCAGTACTTC | CASSIRDTSYEQYF
TRBJ2-2 | NA | NA | TRBV10-3 | TGTGCCATCAGTGAGTCCAACAGGGTAAAGACCGGGGAGCTGTTTTTT | CAISESNRVKTGELFF
TRBJ1-1 | TRBD1 | NA | TRBV7-3 | TGTGCCAGCAAGCTAGGACAGGGTCACACTGAAGCTTTCTTT | CASKLGQGHTEAFF
TRBJ2-3 | NA | NA | TRBV5-4 | TGTGCCAGCAGCGACAATATGGAGGCGGATACGCAGTATTTT | CASSDNMEADTQYF
TRBJ1-1 | NA | NA | TRBV5-6 | TGTGCCAGCAGTTTTCCTCAGGGGAACACTGAAGCTTTCTTT | CASSFPQGNTEAFF
TRBJ1-5 | NA | NA | TRBV6-2/TRBV6-3 | TGTGCCAGCAGCCTTTCTTCTCAGCCCCAGCATTTT | CASSLSSQPQHF
TRBJ1-3 | NA | NA | TRBV10-2 | TGCGCCAGCAGGGAGCCAAAGGGGCAGGGAAACACCATATATTTT | CASREPKGQGNTIYF
TRBJ2-2 | NA | once | TRBV5-4 | TGTGCCAGCAGCGTGGCGGGACTAGGGGGCGCCGGGGAGCTGTTTTTT | CASSVAGLGGAGELFF
TRBJ2-7 | NA | NA | TRBV6-1 | TGTGCCAGCAGTGAACCAGGGTTCTACGAGCAGTACTTC | CASSEPGFYEQYF
TRBJ2-1 | TRBD2 | NA | TRBV4-2 | TGTGCCTCACTAGCGGGGCACGGCGCCTACAATGAGCAGTTCTTC | CASLAGHGAYNEQFF
TRBJ2-1 | NA | NA | TRBV5-1 | TGCGCCAGCAGCTTGGAGGGGGGCCCCTACAATGAGCAGTTCTTC | CASSLEGGPYNEQFF
TRBJ2-2 | NA | once | TRBV5-5 | TGTGCCAGCAGCAACTACGCCAGCCGGGACGGCGTTTCCGGGGAGCTGTTTTTT | CASSNYASRDGVSGELFF
TRBJ1-5 | NA | NA | TRBV19 | TGTGCCAGTAGCTTCACCTTCGAGGACAATCAGCCCCAGCATTTT | CASSFTFEDNQPQHF
TRBJ1-4 | NA | NA | TRBV12-3/TRBV12-4 | TGTGCCAGCAGTTTAGCAGAAAAACTGTTTTTT | CASSLAEKLFF
TRBJ2-7 | NA | once | TRBV11-2 | TGTGCCAGCAGCTTACGAGGGGACCACTACGAGCAGTACTTC | CASSLRGDHYEQYF
TRBJ2-4 | TRBD1 | NA | TRBV15 | TGTGCCACCAACGATCAAGGACAGGGGGACATTCAGTACTTC | CATNDQGQGDIQYF
TRBJ2-7 | TRBD2 | once | TRBV7-2 | TGTGCCAGCAGCCTCACTAGCGGGGGAGGCTACGAGCAGTACTTC | CASSLTSGGGYEQYF
TRBJ2-3 | NA | NA | TRBV6-2/TRBV6-3 | TGTGCCAGCAGTTACCCCGTTGGTAGTCCCAGATTTCGCTCAGATACGCAGTATTTT | CASSYPVGSPRFRSDTQYF
TRBJ2-7 | NA | NA | TRBV27 | TGTGCCAGCAGTTTATCAAGCAGATACGAGCAGTACTTC | CASSLSSRYEQYF
TRBJ1-3 | NA | NA | TRBV19 | TGTGCCAGGACCGGGACTTGGGGGCCAGGAAACACCATATATTTT | CARTGTWGPGNTIYF
TRBJ2-3 | NA | NA | TRBV11-2 | TGTGCCAGCAGCTCCATCTCTAGCACAGATACGCAGTATTTT | CASSSISSTDTQYF
TRBJ2-2 | NA | NA | TRBV15 | TGTGCCACCAGCAGAGTTAAAGTGGCCGGGGAGCTGTTTTTT | CATSRVKVAGELFF
TRBJ2-5 | NA | NA | TRBV5-6 | TGTGCCAGCAGCTCTGCAGTGCCGAGGGAGACCCAGTACTTC | CASSSAVPRETQYF
TRBJ2-7 | NA | NA | TRBV6-2/TRBV6-3 | TGTGCCAGCAGTTACAGGCTTCTTATTTCCTACGAGCAGTACTTC | CASSYRLLISYEQYF
TRBJ1-1 | TRBD1 | NA | TRBV5-1 | TGCGCCAGCAGCTTGGGGACAGGGGCGGAAGCTTTCTTT | CASSLGTGAEAFF
TRBJ1-1 | TRBD1 | NA | TRBV5-1 | TGCGCCAACAAGGGAAGGGACAGGGGTTACCTAAATCGCCCCATGAACACTGAAGCTTTCTTT | CANKGRDRGYLNRPMNTEAFF
TRBJ1-1 | NA | NA | TRBV11-2 | TGTGCCAGCAGCTTAGATCGGGGGGCCACTGAAGCTTTCTTT | CASSLDRGATEAFF
TRBJ1-2 | NA | few | TRBV7-6 | TGTGCCAGCAGCTTAGCGAAGGGTCCGGACGTAGGCTACACCTTC | CASSLAKGPDVGYTF
TRBJ1-3 | NA | NA | TRBV7-9 | TGTGCCAGCAGCTTAGAGGGGGACCCGAGCTCTGGAAACACCATATATTTT | CASSLEGDPSSGNTIYF
TRBJ2-2 | NA | NA | TRBV6-1 | TGTGCCAGCAGTGAAGCTCTACGGGCCGGGGAGCTGTTTTTT | CASSEALRAGELFF
TRBJ1-3 | NA | NA | TRBV7-6 | TGTGCCAGCAGCCGACGAGGGGGGGAACCTGGAAACACCATATATTTT | CASSRRGGEPGNTIYF
TRBJ1-1 | TRBD1 | NA | TRBV29-1 | TGCAGCGGCCTAGACAGGGCGATGAACACTGAAGCTTTCTTT | CSGLDRAMNTEAFF
TRBJ1-1 | NA | NA | TRBV7-9 | TGTGCCAGCAGCCCAGAGGGGGGGCCAAAAGCTTTCTTT | CASSPEGGPKAFF
TRBJ1-6 | NA | few | TRBV2 | TGTGCCAGCGAAACCACGGGATCACCCCTCCACTTT | CASETTGSPLHF
TRBJ1-1 | NA | NA | TRBV7-9 | TGTGCCAGCAGCTTAAGGGCTAACACTGAAGCTTTCTTT | CASSLRANTEAFF
TRBJ1-2 | NA | NA | TRBV5-6 | TGTGCCAGCAGCTTGCAGCGGGGTTTAGGTGGCTACACCTTC | CASSLQRGLGGYTF
TRBJ1-4 | NA | once | TRBV4-1 | TGCGCCAGCAGCCGGGATTTTTCAGGAAGACCCGCAACTAATGAAAAACTGTTTTTT | CASSRDFSGRPATNEKLFF
TRBJ1-6 | NA | NA | TRBV15 | TGTGCCACCAGCAGAACAGGGATCTATAATTCACCCCTCCACTTT | CATSRTGIYNSPLHF
TRBJ1-6 | TRBD1 | NA | TRBV7-9 | TGTGCCAGCAGCTTTATACCGGGACAGTATAATTCACCCCTCCACTTT | CASSFIPGQYNSPLHF
TRBJ2-7 | NA | NA | TRBV9 | TGTGCCAGCAGCGTAGATTGGGGCAGGGGCTACGAGCAGTACTTC | CASSVDWGRGYEQYF
TRBJ2-1 | TRBD2 | NA | TRBV27 | TGTGCCAGCAGTCTAGCGGGGATTGACAATGAGCAGTTCTTC | CASSLAGIDNEQFF
TRBJ1-1 | NA | NA | TRBV12-5 | TGTGCTAGTGGTTTACACAGGGTCGTGACTGAAGCTTTCTTT | CASGLHRVVTEAFF
TRBJ1-1 | NA | NA | TRBV5-6 | TGTGCCAGCAGCTTGGGGAGGGAAGCTTTCTTT | CASSLGREAFF
TRBJ1-5 | NA | NA | TRBV4-1 | TGCGCCAGCAGCCCCGCTAGAGCCCCGGCCGAGCCCCAGCATTTT | CASSPARAPAEPQHF
TRBJ2-5 | NA | NA | TRBV5-1 | TGCGCCAGCGGTTCCCTCCAAGAGACCCAGTACTTC | CASGSLQETQYF
TRBJ1-4 | NA | once | TRBV6-6 | TGTGCCAGCAATCCGAGGACACATCTTAATGAAAAACTGTTTTTT | CASNPRTHLNEKLFF
TRBJ2-2 | TRBD1 | NA | TRBV19 | TGTGCCAGTAGTACCTCCGCGCAGTGGACAGGGCCCGGGGAGCTGTTTTTT | CASSTSAQWTGPGELFF
TRBJ1-1 | NA | NA | TRBV7-6 | TGTGCCAGCAGCTTAGGGGCCGGGGTTTCGAACACTGAAGCTTTCTTT | CASSLGAGVSNTEAFF
TRBJ1-2 | TRBD1 | NA | TRBV2 | TGTGCCAACACAGGGACAGAGGTTGGCTACACCTTC | CANTGTEVGYTF
TRBJ2-7 | NA | NA | TRBV27 | TGTGCCAGCAGTCCCCAACCCCACAGAGAAATGCCCCCCGAGCAGTACTTC | CASSPQPHREMPPEQYF